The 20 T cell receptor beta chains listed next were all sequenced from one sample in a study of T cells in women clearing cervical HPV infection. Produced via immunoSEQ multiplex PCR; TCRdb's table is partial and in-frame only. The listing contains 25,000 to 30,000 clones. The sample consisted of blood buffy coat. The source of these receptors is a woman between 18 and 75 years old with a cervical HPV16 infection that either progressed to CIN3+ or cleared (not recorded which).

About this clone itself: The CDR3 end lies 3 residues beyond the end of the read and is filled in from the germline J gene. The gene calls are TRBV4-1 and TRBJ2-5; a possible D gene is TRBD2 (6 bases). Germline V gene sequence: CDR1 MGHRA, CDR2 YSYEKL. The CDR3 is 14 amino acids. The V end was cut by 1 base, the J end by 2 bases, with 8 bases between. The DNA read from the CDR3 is TGCGCCAGCAGCCAAGGGGGGGAACAAGAGACC. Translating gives CASSQGGEQET. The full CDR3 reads CASSQGGEQETQYF.

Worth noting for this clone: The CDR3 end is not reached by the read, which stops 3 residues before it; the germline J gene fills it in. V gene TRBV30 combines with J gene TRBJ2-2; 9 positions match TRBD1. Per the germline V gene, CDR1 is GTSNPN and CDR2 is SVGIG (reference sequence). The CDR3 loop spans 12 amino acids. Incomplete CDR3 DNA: TGTGCCTGGACCGCGACAGGGGGAAAG. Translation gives CAWTATGGK. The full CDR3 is CAWTATGGKLFF.

The covered CDR3 bases are TGTGCCAGCAGTTACACCCGACAGGGGGCGAACTACGAC. It codes for CASSYTRQGANYD. The whole CDR3 sequence is CASSYTRQGANYDYTF. The chain is built from TRBV6-2 or TRBV6-3 and TRBJ1-2; 10 positions agree with TRBD1. The missing CDR3 end, 3 residues past where the read stops, is filled in from the germline J gene. Looked up from germline, CDR1 is MNHEY and CDR2 is SVGEGT. There are 16 residues in the CDR3.

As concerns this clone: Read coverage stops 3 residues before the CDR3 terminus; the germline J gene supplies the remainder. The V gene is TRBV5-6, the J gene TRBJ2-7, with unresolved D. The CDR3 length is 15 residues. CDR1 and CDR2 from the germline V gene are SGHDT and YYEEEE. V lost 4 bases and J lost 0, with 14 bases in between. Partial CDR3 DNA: TGTGCCAGCAGCGACCTTGGCGCTAGCTCCTACGAG. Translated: CASSDLGASSYE. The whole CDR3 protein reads CASSDLGASSYEQYF.

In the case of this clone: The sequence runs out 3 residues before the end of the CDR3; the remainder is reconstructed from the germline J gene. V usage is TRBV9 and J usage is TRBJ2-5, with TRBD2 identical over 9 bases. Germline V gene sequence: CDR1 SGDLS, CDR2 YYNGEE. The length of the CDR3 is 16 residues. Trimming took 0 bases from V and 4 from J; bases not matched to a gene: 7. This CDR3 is CASSVDSGTSPETQYF. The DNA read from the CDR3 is TGTGCCAGCAGCGTAGATTCCGGGACTAGCCCAGAGACC.

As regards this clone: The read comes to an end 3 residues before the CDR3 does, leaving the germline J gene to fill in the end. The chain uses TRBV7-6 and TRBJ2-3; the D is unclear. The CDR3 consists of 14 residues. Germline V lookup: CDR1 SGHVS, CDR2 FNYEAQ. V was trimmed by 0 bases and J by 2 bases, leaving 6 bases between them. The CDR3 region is CASSLADFTDTQYF. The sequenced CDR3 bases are TGTGCCAGCAGCTTAGCAGACTTCACAGATACG.

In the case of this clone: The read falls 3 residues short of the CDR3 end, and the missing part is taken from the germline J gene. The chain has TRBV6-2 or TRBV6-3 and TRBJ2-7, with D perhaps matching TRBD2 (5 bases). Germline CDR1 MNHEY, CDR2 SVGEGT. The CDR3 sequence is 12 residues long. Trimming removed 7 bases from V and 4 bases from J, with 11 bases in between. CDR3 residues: CASKMRAYEQYF. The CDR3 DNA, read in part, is TGTGCCAGCAAAATGAGGGCATACGAG.

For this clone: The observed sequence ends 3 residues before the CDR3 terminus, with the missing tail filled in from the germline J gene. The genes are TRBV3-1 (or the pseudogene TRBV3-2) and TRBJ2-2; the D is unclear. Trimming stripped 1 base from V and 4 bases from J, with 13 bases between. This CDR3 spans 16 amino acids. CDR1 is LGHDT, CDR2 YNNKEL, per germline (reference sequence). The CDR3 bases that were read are TGTGCCAGCAGCCAAGTTTTGTGTGCGGCCACCGGGGAG. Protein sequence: CASSQVLCAATGE. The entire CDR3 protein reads CASSQVLCAATGELFF.

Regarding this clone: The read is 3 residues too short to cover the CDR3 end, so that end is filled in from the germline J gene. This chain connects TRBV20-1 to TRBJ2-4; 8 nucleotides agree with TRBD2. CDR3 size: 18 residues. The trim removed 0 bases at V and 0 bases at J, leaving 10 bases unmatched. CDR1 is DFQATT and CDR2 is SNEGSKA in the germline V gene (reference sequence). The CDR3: CSAREATSVELAKNIQYF. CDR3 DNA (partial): TGCAGTGCTAGAGAAGCGACTAGCGTAGAGTTAGCCAAAAACATT.

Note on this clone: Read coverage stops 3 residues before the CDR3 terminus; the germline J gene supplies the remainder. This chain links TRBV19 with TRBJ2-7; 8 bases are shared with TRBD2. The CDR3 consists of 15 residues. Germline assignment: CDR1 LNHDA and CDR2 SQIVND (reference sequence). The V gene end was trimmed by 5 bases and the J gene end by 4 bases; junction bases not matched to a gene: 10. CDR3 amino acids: CASSPPAGGAYEQYF. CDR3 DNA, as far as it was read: TGTGCCAGTAGTCCACCGGCGGGGGGCGCTTACGAG.

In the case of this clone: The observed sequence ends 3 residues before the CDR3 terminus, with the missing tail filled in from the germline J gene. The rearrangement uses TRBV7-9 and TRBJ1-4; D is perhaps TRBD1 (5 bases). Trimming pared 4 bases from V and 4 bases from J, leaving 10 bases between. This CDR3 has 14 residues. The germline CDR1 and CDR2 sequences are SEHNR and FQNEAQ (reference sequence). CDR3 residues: CASSSGGNNEKLFF. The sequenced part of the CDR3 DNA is TGTGCCAGCAGCTCGGGGGGAAATAATGAAAAA. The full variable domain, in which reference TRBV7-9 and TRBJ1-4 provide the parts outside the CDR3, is DTGVSQNPRHKITKRGQNVTFRCDPISEHNRLYWYRQTLGQGPEFLTYFQNEAQLEKSRLLSDRFSAERPKGSFSTLEIQRTEQGDSAMYLCASSSGGNNEKLFFGSGTQLSVL.

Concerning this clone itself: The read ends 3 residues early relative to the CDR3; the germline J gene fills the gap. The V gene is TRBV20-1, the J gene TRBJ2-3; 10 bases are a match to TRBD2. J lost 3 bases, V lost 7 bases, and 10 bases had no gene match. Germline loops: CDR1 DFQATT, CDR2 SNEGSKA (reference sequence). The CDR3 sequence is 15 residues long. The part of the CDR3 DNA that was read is TGCAGTGTAACTAGCGGGGCTCGGGTAACAGATACG. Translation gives CSVTSGARVTDT. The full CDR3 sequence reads CSVTSGARVTDTQYF.

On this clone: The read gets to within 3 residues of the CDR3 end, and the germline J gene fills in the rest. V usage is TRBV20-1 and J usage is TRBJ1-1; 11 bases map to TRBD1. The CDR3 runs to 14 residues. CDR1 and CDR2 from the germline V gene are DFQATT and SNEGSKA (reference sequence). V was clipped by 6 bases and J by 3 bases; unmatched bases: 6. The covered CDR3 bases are TGCAGTGCAAGCCGGACAGGGGGCTACACTGAA. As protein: CSASRTGGYTE. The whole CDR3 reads CSASRTGGYTEAFF.

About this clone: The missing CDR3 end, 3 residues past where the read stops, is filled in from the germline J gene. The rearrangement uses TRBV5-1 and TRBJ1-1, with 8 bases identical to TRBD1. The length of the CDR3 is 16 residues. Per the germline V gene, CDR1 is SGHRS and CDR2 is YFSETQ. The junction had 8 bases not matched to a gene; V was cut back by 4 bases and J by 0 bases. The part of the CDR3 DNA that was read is TGCGCCAGCAGCCGGACAGGGTCTTTTATGAACACTGAA. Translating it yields CASSRTGSFMNTE. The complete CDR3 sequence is CASSRTGSFMNTEAFF.

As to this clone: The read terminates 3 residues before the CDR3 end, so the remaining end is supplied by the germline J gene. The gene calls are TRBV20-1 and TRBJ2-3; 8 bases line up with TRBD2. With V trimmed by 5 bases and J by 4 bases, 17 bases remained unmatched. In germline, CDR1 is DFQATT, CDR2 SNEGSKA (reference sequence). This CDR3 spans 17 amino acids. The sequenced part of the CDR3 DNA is TGCAGTGCTGAACTCACCAAGGAGCGGGGGTACGCAGATACG. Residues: CSAELTKERGYADT. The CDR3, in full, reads CSAELTKERGYADTQYF.

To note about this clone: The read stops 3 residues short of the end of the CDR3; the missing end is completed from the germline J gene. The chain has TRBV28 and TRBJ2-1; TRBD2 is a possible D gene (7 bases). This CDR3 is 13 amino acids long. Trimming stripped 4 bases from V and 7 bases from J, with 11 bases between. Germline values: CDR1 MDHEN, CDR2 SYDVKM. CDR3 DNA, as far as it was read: TGTGCCAGCAGTTACGGGGGGCGGAATGAG. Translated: CASSYGGRNE. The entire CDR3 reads CASSYGGRNEQFF.

CDR3 in amino acids: CASSLQGAVDYGYTF. CDR3 DNA, as far as it was read: TGTGCCAGCAGCTTGCAGGGGGCGGTGGACTATGGC. This chain joins TRBV7-9 and TRBJ1-2, with TRBD1 identical over 8 bases. The missing CDR3 end, 3 residues past where the read stops, is filled in from the germline J gene. The CDR3 sequence is 15 residues long. Germline V gene lookup returns CDR1 SEHNR and CDR2 FQNEAQ (reference sequence). Germline trimming cut 3 bases from V and 3 bases from J; bases unmatched to any gene: 6.

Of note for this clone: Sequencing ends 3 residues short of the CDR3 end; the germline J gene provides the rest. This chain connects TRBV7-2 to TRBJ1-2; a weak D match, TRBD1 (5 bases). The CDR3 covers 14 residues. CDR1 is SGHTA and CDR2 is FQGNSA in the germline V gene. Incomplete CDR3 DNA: TGTGCCAGCAGCTTAGCGCAGGGATGGTACGAC. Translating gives CASSLAQGWYD. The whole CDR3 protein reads CASSLAQGWYDYTF.

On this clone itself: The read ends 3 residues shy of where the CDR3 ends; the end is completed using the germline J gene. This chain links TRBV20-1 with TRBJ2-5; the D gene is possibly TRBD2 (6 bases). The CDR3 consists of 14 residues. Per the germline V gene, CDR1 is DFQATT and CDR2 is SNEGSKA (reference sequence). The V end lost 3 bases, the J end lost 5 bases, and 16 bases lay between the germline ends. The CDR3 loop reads CSARPTTSVETQYF. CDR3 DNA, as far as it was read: TGCAGTGCTAGGCCTACGACTAGTGTTGAGACC.

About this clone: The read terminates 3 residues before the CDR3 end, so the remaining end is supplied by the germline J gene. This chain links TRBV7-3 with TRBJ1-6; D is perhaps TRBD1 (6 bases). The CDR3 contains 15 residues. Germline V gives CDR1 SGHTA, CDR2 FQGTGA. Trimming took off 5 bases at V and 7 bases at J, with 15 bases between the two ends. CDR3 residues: CASSPRVGANSPLHF. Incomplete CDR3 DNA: TGTGCCAGCAGCCCGCGGGTGGGGGCGAATTCACCC.